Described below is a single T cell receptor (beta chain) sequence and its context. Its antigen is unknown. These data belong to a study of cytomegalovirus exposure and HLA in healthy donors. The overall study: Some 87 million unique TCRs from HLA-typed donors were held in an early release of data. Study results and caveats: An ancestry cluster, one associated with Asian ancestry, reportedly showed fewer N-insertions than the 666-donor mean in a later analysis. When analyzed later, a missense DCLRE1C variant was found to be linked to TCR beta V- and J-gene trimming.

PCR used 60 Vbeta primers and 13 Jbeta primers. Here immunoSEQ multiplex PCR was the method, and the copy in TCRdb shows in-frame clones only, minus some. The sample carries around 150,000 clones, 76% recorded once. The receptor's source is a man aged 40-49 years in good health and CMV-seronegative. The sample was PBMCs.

The DNA of the CDR3 is TGTGCCAGCAGCCCCCATGGGGGGGGGACTGAAGCTTTCTTT. Protein sequence: CASSPHGGGTEAFF. This chain uses TRBV9 with TRBJ1-1; D is perhaps TRBD1 (5 bases). The CDR3 runs 14 residues. From germline, CDR1 is SGDLS and CDR2 YYNGEE. V lost 4 bases and J 5 bases, leaving 15 bases between the germline ends.